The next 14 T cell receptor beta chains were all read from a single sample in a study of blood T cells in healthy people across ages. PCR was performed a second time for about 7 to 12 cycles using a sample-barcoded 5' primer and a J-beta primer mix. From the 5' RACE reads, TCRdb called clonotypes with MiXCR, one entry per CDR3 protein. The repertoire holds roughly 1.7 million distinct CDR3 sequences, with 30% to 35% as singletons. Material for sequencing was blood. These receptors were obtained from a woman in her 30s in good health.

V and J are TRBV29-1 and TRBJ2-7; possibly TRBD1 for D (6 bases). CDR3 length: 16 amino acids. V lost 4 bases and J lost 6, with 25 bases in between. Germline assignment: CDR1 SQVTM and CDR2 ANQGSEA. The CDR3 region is CSVVGPGAGARGEQYF. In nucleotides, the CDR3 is TGCAGCGTTGTCGGACCAGGGGCAGGAGCCCGTGGCGAGCAGTACTTC.

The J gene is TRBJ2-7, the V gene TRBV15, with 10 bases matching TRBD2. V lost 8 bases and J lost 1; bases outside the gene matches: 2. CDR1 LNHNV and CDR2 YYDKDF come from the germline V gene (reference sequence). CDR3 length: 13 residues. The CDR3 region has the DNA TGTGCCACCGCTAGCGGGGGATCCTACGAGCAGTACTTC. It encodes CATASGGSYEQYF. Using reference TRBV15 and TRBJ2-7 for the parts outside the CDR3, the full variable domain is DAMVIQNPRYQVTQFGKPVTLSCSQTLNHNVMYWYQQKSSQAPKLLFHYYDKDFNNEADTPDNFQSRRPNTSFCFLDIRSPGLGDTAMYLCATASGGSYEQYFGPGTRLTVT.

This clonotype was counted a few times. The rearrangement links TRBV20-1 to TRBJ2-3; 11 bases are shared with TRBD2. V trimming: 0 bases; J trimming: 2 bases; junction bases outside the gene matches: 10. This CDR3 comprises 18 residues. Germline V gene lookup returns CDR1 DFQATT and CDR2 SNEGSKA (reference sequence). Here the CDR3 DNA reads TGCAGTGCTAGAGATCGGGCCTTGACTAGCGGGAACACAGATACGCAGTATTTT. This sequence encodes CSARDRALTSGNTDTQYF.

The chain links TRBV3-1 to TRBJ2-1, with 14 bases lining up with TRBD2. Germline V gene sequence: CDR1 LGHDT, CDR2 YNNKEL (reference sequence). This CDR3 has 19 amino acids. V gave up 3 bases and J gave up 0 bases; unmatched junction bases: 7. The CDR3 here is CASSHGLAGGFSSYNEQFF. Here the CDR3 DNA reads TGTGCCAGCAGCCACGGACTAGCGGGAGGCTTTAGCTCCTACAATGAGCAGTTCTTC.

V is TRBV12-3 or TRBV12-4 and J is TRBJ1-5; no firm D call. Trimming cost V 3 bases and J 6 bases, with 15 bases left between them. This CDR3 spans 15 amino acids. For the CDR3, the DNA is TGTGCCAGCAGTTTTGGTCAGACAAATGGTCAGCCCCAGCATTTT. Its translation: CASSFGQTNGQPQHF.

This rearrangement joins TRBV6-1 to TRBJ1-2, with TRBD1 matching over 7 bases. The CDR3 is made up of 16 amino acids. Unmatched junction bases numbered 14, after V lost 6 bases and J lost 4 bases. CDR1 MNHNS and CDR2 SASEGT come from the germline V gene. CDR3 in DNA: TGTGCCAGCAGGCGGGGGCCAGGGGGGATCTTCTATGGCTACACCTTC. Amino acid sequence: CASRRGPGGIFYGYTF.

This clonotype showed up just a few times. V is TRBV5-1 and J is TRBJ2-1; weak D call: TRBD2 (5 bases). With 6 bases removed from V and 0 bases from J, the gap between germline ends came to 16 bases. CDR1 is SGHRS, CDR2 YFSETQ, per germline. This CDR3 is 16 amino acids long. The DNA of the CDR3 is TGCGCCAGCACAGCCGTCGTCGCGGGCTCCTACAATGAGCAGTTCTTC. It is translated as CASTAVVAGSYNEQFF.

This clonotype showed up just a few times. For the CDR3, the DNA is TGTGCCAGCAGCCCCAACCACAGGGTCGGGCAGTACTTC. It codes for CASSPNHRVGQYF. The V call is TRBV3-1, the J call TRBJ2-7; TRBD1 might be the D (6 bases). Germline loops: CDR1 LGHDT, CDR2 YNNKEL (reference sequence). V lost 4 bases to trimming and J lost 9 bases, with 16 bases between them. The CDR3 length is 13 residues.

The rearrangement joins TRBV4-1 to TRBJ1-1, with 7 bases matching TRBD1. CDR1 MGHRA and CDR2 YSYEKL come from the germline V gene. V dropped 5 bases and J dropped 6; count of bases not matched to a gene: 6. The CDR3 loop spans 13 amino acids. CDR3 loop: CASSSKGGPEAFF. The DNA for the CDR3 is TGCGCCAGCAGCTCTAAAGGGGGCCCTGAAGCTTTCTTT.

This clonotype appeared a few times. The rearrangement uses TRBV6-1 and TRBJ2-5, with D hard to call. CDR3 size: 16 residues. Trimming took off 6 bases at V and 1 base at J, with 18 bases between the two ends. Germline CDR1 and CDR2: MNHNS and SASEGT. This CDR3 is CASRRMDQQPQETQYF. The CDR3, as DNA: TGTGCCAGCAGAAGAATGGACCAGCAACCCCAAGAGACCCAGTACTTC.

The CDR3 DNA is TGTGCCAGCAGTTTAATGGTGGGAGGGCCGCTTAACGAGCAGTACTTC. Amino acid sequence: CASSLMVGGPLNEQYF. The chain has TRBV28 and TRBJ2-5, with 7 bases matching TRBD2. The end of the DNA is better explained by TRBJ2-7, so the J call may be wrong. The CDR3 consists of 16 residues. Per the germline V gene, CDR1 is MDHEN and CDR2 is SYDVKM.

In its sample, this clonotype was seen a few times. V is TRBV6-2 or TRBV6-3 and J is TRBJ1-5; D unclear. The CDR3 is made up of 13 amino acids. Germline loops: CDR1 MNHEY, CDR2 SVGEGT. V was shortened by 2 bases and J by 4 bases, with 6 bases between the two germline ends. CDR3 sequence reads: CASSYGENQPQHF. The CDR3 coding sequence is TGTGCCAGCAGTTACGGGGAGAATCAGCCCCAGCATTTT.

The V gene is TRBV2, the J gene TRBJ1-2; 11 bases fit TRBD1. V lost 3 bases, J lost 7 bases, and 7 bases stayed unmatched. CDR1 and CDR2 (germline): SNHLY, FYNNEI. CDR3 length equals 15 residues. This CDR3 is CASSESVDRGLGYTF. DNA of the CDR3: TGTGCCAGCAGTGAGTCGGTGGACAGGGGGCTTGGCTACACCTTC.

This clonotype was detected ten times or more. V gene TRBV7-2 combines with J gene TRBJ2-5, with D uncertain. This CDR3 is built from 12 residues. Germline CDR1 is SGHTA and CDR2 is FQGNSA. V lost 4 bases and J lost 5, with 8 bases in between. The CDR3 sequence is CASSYQRETQYF. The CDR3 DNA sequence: TGTGCCAGCAGCTACCAAAGGGAGACCCAGTACTTC.